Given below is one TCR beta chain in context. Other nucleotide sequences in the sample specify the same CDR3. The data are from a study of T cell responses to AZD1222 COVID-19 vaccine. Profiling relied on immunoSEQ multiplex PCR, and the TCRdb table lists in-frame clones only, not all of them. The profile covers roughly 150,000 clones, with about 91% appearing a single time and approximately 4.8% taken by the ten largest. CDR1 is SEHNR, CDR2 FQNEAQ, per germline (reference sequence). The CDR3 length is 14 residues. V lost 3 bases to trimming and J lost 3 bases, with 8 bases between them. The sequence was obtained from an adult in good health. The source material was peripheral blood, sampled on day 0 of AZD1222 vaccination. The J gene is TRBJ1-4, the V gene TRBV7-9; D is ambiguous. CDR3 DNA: TGTGCCAGCAGCTTGGGTAGCGCTAATGAAAAACTGTTTTTT. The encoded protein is CASSLGSANEKLFF.